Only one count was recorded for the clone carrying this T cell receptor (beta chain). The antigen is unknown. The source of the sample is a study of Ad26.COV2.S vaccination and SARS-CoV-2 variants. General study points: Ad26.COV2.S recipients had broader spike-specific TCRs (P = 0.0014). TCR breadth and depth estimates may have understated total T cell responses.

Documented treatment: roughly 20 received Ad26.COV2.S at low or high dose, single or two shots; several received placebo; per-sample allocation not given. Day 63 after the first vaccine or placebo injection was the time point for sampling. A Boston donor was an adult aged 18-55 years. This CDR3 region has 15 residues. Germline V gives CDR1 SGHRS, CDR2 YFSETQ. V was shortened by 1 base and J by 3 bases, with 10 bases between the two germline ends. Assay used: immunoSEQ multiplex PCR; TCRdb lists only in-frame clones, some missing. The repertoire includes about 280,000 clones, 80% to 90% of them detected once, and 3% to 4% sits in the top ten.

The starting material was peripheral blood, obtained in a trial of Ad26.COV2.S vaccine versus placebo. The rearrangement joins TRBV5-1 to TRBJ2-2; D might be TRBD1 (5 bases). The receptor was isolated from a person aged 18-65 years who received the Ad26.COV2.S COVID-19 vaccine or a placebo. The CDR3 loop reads CASSLWGSDTGELFF. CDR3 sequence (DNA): TGCGCCAGCAGCTTGTGGGGCAGTGACACCGGGGAGCTGTTTTTT. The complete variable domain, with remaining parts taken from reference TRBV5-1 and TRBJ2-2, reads KAGVTQTPRYLIKTRGQQVTLSCSPISGHRSVSWYQQTPGQGLQFLFEYFSETQRNKGNFPGRFSGRQFSNSRSEMNVSTLELGDSALYLCASSLWGSDTGELFFGEGSRLTVL.